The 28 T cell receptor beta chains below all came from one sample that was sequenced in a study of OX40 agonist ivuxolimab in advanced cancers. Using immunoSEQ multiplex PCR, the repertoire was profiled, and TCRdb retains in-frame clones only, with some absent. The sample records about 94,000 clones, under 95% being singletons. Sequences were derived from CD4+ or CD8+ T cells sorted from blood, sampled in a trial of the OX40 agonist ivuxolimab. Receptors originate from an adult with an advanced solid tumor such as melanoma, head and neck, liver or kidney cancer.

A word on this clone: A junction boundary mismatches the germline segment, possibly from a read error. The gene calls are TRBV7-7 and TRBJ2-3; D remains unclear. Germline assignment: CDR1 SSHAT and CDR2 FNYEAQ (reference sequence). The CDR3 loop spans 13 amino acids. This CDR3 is CASSVEPLATQYF. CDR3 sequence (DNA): TGTGCTAGCAGCGTCGAGCCTCTCGCTACGCAGTATTTT.

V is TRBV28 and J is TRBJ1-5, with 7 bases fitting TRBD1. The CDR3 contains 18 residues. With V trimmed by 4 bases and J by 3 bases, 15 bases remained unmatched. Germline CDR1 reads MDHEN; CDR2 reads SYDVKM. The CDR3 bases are TGTGCCAGCAGTTCCCGACAGGGTAGGGTTCAGGACAATCAGCCCCAGCATTTT. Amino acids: CASSSRQGRVQDNQPQHF. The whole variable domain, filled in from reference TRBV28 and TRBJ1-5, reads DVKVTQSSRYLVKRTGEKVFLECVQDMDHENMFWYRQDPGLGLRLIYFSYDVKMKEKGDIPEGYSVSREKKERFSLILESASTNQTSMYLCASSSRQGRVQDNQPQHFGDGTRLSIL.

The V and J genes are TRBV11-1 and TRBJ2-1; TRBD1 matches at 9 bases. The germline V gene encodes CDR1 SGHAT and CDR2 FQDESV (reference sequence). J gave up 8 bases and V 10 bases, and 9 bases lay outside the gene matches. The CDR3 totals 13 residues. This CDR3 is CATTITGGDEQFF. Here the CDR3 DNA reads TGTGCCACCACGATAACAGGGGGCGATGAGCAGTTCTTC.

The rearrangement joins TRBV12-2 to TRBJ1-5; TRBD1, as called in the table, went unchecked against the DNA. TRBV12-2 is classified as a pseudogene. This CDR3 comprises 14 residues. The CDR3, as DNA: TGTGCAAGTCGCCCCCAGGGGGGCAATCAGCCCCAGCATTTT. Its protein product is CASRPQGGNQPQHF.

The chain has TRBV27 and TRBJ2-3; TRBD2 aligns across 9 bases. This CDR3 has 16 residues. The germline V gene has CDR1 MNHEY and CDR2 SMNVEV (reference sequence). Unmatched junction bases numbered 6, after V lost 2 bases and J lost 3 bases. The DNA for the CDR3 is TGTGCCAGCAGTTTAAGTAGCGGGAGTTCTACAGATACGCAGTATTTT. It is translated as CASSLSSGSSTDTQYF.

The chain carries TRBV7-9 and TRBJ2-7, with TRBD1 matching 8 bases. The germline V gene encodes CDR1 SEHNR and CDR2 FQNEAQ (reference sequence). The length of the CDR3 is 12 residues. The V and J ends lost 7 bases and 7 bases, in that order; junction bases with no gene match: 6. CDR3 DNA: TGTGCCAGCAAGGCACAGGGGGTAGAGCAGTACTTC. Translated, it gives CASKAQGVEQYF.

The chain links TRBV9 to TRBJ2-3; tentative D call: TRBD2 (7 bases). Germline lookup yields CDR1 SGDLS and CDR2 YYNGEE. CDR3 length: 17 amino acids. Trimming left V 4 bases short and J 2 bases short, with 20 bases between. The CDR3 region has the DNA TGTGCCAGCAGCCCCGACTGGGGGGGGGCATTCACAGATACGCAGTATTTT. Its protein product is CASSPDWGGAFTDTQYF.

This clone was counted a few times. The CDR3 nucleotides are TGCGCCAGCAGCCAAGAACGGCTCCTAGGGGGCAATGAGCAGTTCTTC. It translates to CASSQERLLGGNEQFF. The chain employs TRBV4-1 and TRBJ2-1; the D gene is possibly TRBD1 (6 bases). Germline V gene lookup returns CDR1 MGHRA and CDR2 YSYEKL. This CDR3 is built from 16 residues. Trimming cost V 0 bases and J 6 bases, with 15 bases left between them.

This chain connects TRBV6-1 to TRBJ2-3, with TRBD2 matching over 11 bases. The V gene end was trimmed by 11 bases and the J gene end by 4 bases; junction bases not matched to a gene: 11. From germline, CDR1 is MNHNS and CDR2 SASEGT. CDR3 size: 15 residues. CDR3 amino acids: CAGQGASGRSDTQYF. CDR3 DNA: TGTGCCGGGCAGGGGGCTAGCGGGAGGTCAGATACGCAGTATTTT.

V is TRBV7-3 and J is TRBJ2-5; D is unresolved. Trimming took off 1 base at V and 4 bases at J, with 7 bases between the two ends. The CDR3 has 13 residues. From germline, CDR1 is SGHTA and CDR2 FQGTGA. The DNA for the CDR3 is TGTGCCAGCAGCTTAAATATTGGAGAGACCCAGTACTTC. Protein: CASSLNIGETQYF.

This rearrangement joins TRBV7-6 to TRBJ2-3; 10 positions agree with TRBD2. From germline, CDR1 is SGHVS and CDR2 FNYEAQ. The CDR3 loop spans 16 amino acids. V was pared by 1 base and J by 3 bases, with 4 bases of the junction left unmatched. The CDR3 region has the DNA TGTGCCAGCAGCTTAGGCTTAGCGGGGGGAACAGATACGCAGTATTTT. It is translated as CASSLGLAGGTDTQYF.

Written as DNA, the CDR3 is TGCAGCGTTGTAGAAAGGGCCACTGAAGCTTTCTTT. This codes for CSVVERATEAFF. The gene calls are TRBV29-1 and TRBJ1-1; D unclear. The CDR3 spans 12 residues. V was cut by 4 bases and J by 4 bases, with 10 bases left in between. CDR1 is SQVTM and CDR2 is ANQGSEA in the germline V gene.

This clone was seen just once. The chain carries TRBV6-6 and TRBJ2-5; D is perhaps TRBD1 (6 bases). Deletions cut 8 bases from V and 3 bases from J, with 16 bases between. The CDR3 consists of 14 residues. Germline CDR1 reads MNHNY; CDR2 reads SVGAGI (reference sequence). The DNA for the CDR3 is TGTGCCAGCTCAGCCTCCAGGGACAAAGAGACCCAGTACTTC. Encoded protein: CASSASRDKETQYF.

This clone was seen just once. The CDR3, as DNA: TGTGCCAGTAGTATAGGCGCGGGGGGATTGAATCAGCCCCAGCATTTT. It specifies CASSIGAGGLNQPQHF. The gene calls are TRBV19 and TRBJ1-5, with D possibly being TRBD1 (5 bases). V lost 1 base and J lost 4, with 14 bases in between. Germline V gene data show CDR1 as LNHDA and CDR2 as SQIVND (reference sequence). The CDR3 spans 16 residues.

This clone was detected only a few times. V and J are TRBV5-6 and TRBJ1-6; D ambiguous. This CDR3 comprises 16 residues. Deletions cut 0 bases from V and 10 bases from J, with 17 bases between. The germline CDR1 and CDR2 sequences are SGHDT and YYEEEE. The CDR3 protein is CASSLVNAPLGSPLHF. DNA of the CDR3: TGTGCCAGCAGCTTGGTAAATGCTCCTCTAGGATCACCCCTCCACTTT. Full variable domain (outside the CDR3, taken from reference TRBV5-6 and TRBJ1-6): DAGVTQSPTHLIKTRGQQVTLRCSPKSGHDTVSWYQQALGQGPQFIFQYYEEEERQRGNFPDRFSGHQFPNYSSELNVNALLLGDSALYLCASSLVNAPLGSPLHFGNGTRLTVT.

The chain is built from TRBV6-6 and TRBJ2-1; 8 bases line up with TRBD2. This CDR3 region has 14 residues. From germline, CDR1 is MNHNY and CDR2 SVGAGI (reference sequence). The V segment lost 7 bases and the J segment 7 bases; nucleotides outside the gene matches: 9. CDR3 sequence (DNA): TGTGCCAGCACCCCAGAGACTAGCGCGAATGAGCAGTTCTTC. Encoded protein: CASTPETSANEQFF.

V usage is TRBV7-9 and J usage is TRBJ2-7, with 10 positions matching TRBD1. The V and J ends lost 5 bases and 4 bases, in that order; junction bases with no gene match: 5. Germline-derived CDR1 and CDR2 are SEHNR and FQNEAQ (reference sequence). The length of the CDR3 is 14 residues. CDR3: CASSLTGGSYEQYF. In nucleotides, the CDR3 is TGTGCCAGCAGCCTGACAGGGGGCTCTTACGAGCAGTACTTC.

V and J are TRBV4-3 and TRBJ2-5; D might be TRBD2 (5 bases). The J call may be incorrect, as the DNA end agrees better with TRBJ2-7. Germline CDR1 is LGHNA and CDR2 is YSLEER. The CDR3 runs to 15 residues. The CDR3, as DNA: TGCGCCAGCAGCCAAGATAACAGCGGAGTGTACGAGCAGTACTTC. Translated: CASSQDNSGVYEQYF.

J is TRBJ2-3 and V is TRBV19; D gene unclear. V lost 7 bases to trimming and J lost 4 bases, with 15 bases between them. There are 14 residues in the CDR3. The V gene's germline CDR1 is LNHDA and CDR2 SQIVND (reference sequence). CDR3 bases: TGTGCCAGTACTCGGGCCCTAGAATCAGATACGCAGTATTTT. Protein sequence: CASTRALESDTQYF.

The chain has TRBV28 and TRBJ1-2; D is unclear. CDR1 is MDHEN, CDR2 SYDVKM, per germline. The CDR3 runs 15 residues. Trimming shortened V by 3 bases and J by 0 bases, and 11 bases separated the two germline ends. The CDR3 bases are TGTGCCAGCAGTTTTCCCCAAGGGCCTAACTATGGCTACACCTTC. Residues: CASSFPQGPNYGYTF.

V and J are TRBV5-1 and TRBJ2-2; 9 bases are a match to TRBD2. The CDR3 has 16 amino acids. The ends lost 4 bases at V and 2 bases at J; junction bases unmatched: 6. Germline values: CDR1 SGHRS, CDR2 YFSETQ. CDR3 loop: CASSTASGTNTGELFF. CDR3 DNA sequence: TGCGCCAGCAGCACCGCTAGCGGGACCAACACCGGGGAGCTGTTTTTT. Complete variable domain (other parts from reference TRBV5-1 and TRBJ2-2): KAGVTQTPRYLIKTRGQQVTLSCSPISGHRSVSWYQQTPGQGLQFLFEYFSETQRNKGNFPGRFSGRQFSNSRSEMNVSTLELGDSALYLCASSTASGTNTGELFFGEGSRLTVL.

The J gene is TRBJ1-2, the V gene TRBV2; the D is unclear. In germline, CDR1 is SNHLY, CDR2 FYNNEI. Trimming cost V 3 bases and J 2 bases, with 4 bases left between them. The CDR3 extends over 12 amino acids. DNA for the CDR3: TGTGCCAGCAGTGACGGGAACTATGGCTACACCTTC. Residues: CASSDGNYGYTF.

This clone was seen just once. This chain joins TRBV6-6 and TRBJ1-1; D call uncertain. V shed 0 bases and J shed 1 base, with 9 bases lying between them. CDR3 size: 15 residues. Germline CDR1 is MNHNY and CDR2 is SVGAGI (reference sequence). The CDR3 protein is CASSYSIAGNTEAFF. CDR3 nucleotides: TGTGCCAGCAGTTACTCGATAGCCGGGAACACTGAAGCTTTCTTT.

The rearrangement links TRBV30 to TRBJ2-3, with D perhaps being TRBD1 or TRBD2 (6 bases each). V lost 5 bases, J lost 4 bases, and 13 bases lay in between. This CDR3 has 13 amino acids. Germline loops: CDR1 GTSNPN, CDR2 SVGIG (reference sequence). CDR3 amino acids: CAWAVRGADTQYF. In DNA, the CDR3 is TGTGCCTGGGCGGTAAGGGGGGCAGATACGCAGTATTTT.

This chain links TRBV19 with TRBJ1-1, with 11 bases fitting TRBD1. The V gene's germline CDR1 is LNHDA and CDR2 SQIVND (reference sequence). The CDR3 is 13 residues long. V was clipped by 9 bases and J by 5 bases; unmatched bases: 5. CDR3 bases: TGTGCCAGCGTCCGGGACAGGGGGACTGAAGCTTTCTTT. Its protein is CASVRDRGTEAFF.

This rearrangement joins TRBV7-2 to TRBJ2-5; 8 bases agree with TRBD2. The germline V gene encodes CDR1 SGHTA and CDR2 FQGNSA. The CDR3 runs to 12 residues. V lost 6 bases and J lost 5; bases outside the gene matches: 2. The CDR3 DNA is TGTGCCAGCAGAGGCGGGGGGGAGACCCAGTACTTC. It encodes CASRGGGETQYF.

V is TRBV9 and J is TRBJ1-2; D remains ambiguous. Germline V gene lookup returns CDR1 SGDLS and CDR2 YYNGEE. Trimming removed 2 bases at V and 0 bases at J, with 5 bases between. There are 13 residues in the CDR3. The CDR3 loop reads CASSVTTNYGYTF. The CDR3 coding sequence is TGTGCCAGCAGCGTGACAACTAACTATGGCTACACCTTC.

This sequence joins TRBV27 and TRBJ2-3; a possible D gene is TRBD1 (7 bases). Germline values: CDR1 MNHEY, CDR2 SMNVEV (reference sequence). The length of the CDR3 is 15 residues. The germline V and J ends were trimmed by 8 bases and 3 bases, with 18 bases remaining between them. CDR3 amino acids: CASYRLGGGTDTQYF. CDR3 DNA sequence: TGTGCCAGCTACCGACTAGGGGGCGGTACAGATACGCAGTATTTT.